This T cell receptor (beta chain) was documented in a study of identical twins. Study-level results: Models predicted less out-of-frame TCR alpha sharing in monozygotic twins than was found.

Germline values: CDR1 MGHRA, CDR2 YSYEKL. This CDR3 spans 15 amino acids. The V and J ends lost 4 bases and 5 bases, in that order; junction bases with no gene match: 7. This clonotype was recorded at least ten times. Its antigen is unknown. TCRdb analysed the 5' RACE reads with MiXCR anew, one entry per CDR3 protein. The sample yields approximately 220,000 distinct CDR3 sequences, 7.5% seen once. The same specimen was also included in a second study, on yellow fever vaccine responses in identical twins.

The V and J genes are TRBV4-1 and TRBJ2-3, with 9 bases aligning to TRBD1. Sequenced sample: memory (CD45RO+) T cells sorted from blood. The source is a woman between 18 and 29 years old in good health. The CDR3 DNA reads TGCGCCAGCAGCCCAAGGACAGGGGTAATAGATACGCAGTATTTT. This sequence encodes CASSPRTGVIDTQYF.